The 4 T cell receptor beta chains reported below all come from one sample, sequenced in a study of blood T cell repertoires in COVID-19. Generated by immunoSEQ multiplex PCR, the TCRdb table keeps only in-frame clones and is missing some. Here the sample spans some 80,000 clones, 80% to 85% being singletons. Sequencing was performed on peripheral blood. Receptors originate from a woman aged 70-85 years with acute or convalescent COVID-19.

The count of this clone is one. The CDR3 DNA reads TGTGCCAGCAGCGACCGGGACAGGACTTCGAGCCTTATATCTACTAACTATGGCTACACCTTC. This encodes CASSDRDRTSSLISTNYGYTF. This chain links TRBV21-1 with TRBJ1-2; the DNA was not compared with TRBD1, the D call given in the table. TRBV21-1 is labeled a pseudogene. The CDR3 is made up of 21 amino acids.

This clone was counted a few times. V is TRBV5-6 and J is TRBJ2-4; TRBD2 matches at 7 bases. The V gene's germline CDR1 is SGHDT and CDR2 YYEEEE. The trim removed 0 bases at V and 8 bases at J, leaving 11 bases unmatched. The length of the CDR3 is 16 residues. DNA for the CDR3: TGTGCCAGCAGCTTGGCCGGCGGGAGCAGAGAGTACATTCAGTACTTC. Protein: CASSLAGGSREYIQYF.

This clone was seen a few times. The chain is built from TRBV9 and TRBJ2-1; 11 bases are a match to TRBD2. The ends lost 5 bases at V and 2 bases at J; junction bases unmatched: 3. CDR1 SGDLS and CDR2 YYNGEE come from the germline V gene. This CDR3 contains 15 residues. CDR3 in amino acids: CASSFSGRAYNEQFF. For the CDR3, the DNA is TGTGCCAGCAGTTTTAGCGGGAGGGCCTACAATGAGCAGTTCTTC. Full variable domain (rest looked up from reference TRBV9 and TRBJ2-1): DSGVTQTPKHLITATGQRVTLRCSPRSGDLSVYWYQQSLDQGLQFLIQYYNGEERAKGNILERFSAQQFPDLHSELNLSSLELGDSALYFCASSFSGRAYNEQFFGPGTRLTVL.

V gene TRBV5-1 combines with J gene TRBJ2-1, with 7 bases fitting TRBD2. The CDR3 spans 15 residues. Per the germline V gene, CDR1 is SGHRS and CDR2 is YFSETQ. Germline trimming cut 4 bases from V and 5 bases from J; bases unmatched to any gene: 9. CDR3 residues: CASSTRLAADNEQFF. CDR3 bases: TGCGCCAGCAGCACCAGACTAGCAGCTGACAATGAGCAGTTCTTC.